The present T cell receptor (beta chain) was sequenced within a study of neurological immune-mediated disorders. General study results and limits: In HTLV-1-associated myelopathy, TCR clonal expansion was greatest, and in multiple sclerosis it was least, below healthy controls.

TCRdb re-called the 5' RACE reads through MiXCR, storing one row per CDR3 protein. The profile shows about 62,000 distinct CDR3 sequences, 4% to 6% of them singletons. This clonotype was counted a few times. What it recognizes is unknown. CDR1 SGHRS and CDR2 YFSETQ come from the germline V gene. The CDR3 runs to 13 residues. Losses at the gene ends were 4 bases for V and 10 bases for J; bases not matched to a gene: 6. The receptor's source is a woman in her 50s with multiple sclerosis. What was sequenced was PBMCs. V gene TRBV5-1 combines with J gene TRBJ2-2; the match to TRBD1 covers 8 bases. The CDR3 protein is CASSRDRSVELFF. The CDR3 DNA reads TGCGCCAGCAGCCGGGACAGGTCCGTGGAGCTGTTTTTT.